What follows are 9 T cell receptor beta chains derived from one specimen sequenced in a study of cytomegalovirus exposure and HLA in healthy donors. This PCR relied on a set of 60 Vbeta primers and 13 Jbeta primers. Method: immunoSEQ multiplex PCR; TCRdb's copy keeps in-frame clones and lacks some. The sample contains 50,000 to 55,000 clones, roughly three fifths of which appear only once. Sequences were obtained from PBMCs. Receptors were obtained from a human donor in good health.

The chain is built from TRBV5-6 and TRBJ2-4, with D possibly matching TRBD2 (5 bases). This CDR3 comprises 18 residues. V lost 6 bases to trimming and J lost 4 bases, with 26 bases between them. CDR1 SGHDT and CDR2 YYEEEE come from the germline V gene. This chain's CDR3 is CASTYLRSAVGEKNIQYF. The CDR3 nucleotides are TGTGCCAGCACCTACCTAAGGTCGGCAGTCGGGGAAAAAAACATTCAGTACTTC.

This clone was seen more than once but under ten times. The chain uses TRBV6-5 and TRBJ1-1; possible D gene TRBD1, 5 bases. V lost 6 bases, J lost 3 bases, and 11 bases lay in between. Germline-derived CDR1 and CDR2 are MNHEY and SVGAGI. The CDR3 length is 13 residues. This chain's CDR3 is CASRGGGHTEAFF. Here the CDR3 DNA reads TGTGCCAGCAGGGGCGGGGGACACACTGAAGCTTTCTTT.

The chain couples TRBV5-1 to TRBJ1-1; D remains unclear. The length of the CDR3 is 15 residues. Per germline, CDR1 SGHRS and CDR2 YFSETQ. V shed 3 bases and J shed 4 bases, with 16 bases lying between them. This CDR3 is CASSSRVGRGTEAFF. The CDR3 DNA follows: TGCGCCAGCAGCTCCCGGGTGGGTCGGGGCACTGAAGCTTTCTTT.

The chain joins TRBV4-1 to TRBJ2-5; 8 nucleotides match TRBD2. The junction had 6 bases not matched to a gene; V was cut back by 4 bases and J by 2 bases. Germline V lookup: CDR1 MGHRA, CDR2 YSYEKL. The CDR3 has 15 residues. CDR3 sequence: CASSPLSGGQETQYF. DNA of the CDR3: TGCGCCAGCAGCCCCCTTTCGGGGGGGCAAGAGACCCAGTACTTC.

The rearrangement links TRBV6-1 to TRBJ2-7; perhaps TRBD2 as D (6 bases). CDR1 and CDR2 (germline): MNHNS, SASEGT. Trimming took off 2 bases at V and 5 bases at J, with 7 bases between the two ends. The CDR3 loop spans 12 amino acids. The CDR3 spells CASSESGDEQYF. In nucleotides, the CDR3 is TGTGCCAGCAGTGAATCGGGGGACGAGCAGTACTTC.

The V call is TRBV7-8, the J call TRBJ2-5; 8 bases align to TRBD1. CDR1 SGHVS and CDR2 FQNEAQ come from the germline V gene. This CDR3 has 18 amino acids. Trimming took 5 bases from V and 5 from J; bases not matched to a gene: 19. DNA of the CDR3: TGTGCCAGCAGCGAGATGACAGGGGTGGGTGCGGGCGGTGAGACCCAGTACTTC. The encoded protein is CASSEMTGVGAGGETQYF.

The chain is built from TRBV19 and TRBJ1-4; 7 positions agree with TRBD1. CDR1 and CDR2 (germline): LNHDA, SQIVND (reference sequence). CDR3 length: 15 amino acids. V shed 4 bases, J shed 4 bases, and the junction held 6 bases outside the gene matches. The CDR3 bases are TGTGCCAGTAGTACTGGGACAGTTGTTAATGAAAAACTGTTTTTT. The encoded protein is CASSTGTVVNEKLFF.

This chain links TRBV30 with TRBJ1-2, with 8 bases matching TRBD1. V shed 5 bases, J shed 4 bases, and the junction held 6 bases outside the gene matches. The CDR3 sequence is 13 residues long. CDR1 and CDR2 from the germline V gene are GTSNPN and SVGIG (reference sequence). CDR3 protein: CAWDRQGSYGYTF. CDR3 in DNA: TGTGCCTGGGACCGACAGGGGAGCTATGGCTACACCTTC.

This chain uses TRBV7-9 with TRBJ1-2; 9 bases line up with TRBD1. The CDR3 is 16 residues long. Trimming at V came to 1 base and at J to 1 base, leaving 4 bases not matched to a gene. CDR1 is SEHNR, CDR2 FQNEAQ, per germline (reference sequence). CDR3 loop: CASSLDGTGSNYGYTF. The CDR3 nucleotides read TGTGCCAGCAGCTTAGACGGGACAGGGAGTAACTATGGCTACACCTTC. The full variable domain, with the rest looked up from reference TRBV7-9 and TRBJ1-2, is DTGVSQNPRHKITKRGQNVTFRCDPISEHNRLYWYRQTLGQGPEFLTYFQNEAQLEKSRLLSDRFSAERPKGSFSTLEIQRTEQGDSAMYLCASSLDGTGSNYGYTFGSGTRLTVV.